What follows are 30 T cell receptor beta chains derived from one specimen sequenced in a study of blood T cell repertoires in COVID-19. Only in-frame clones appear in the TCRdb table, and some are missing; sequencing was by immunoSEQ multiplex PCR. The repertoire holds some 190,000 clones, with 85% to 90% as singletons. What was sequenced was PBMCs or T cells enriched from blood (not recorded which). The receptors here all came from a woman aged 35 to 49 in a cohort exposed to, infected with or recovered from COVID-19 (not recorded which).

The chain combines TRBV9 with TRBJ1-1; D is unclear. Germline CDR1 is SGDLS and CDR2 is YYNGEE. The V end was cut by 0 bases, the J end by 0 bases, with 6 bases between. This CDR3 has 14 amino acids. CDR3 bases: TGTGCCAGCAGCGTAGCCCTTATGAACACTGAAGCTTTCTTT. Translation gives CASSVALMNTEAFF. Complete variable domain (other parts from reference TRBV9 and TRBJ1-1): DSGVTQTPKHLITATGQRVTLRCSPRSGDLSVYWYQQSLDQGLQFLIQYYNGEERAKGNILERFSAQQFPDLHSELNLSSLELGDSALYFCASSVALMNTEAFFGQGTRLTVV.

V usage is TRBV10-2 and J usage is TRBJ1-5; 10 bases map to TRBD1. The germline CDR1 and CDR2 sequences are WSHSY and SAAADI. V trimming: 0 bases; J trimming: 0 bases; junction bases outside the gene matches: 11. The CDR3 runs to 20 residues. DNA of the CDR3: TGCGCCAGCAGTGAGTCCTCGACAGGGGGCGTCTTGTATAGCAATCAGCCCCAGCATTTT. Protein product: CASSESSTGGVLYSNQPQHF.

V and J are TRBV4-2 and TRBJ2-7, with D tentatively TRBD1 (5 bases). Per germline, CDR1 LGHNA and CDR2 YNFKEQ. The CDR3 is 13 amino acids. V was trimmed by 4 bases and J by 3 bases, leaving 10 bases between them. The CDR3, as DNA: TGTGCCAGCAGCCCAGGGCTGGTCTACGAGCAGTACTTC. Protein: CASSPGLVYEQYF.

V usage is TRBV19 and J usage is TRBJ1-3; 8 nucleotides line up with TRBD1. The CDR3 runs 16 residues. Unmatched junction bases numbered 5, after V lost 4 bases and J lost 0 bases. Germline CDR1 LNHDA, CDR2 SQIVND (reference sequence). The CDR3 DNA sequence: TGTGCCAGTAGTAGCCGACAGGGGATCTCTGGAAACACCATATATTTT. Its protein product is CASSSRQGISGNTIYF.

The genes are TRBV9 and TRBJ2-3; D is perhaps TRBD1 (6 bases). CDR1 is SGDLS, CDR2 YYNGEE, per germline. The CDR3 runs to 13 residues. V lost 3 bases, J lost 4 bases, and 9 bases lay in between. The CDR3 sequence: CASSASGADTQYF. The CDR3 DNA sequence: TGTGCCAGCAGCGCCTCAGGGGCAGATACGCAGTATTTT.

Written as DNA, the CDR3 is TGTGCCAGCAGCCTCACGACAGGGCGCTATGGCTACACCTTC. Translated: CASSLTTGRYGYTF. The chain couples TRBV7-9 to TRBJ1-2; 7 nucleotides match TRBD1. The CDR3 is made up of 14 amino acids. From germline, CDR1 is SEHNR and CDR2 FQNEAQ (reference sequence). V lost 5 bases and J lost 4; bases outside the gene matches: 7.

This chain connects TRBV27 to TRBJ1-2; 7 positions agree with TRBD1. The CDR3 spans 13 residues. Germline V gene data show CDR1 as MNHEY and CDR2 as SMNVEV (reference sequence). Losses at the gene ends were 5 bases for V and 2 bases for J; bases not matched to a gene: 2. This CDR3 reads CASSTTGNYGYTF. The CDR3 DNA sequence: TGTGCCAGCAGTACGACAGGGAACTATGGCTACACCTTC.

The chain uses TRBV28 and TRBJ2-7; tentatively, D is TRBD2 (6 bases). This CDR3 is 15 amino acids long. The germline V gene encodes CDR1 MDHEN and CDR2 SYDVKM. V shed 2 bases and J shed 1 base, with 12 bases lying between them. The CDR3 DNA reads TGTGCCAGCAGTTTAGGGTTCGGGGGATCCTACGAGCAGTACTTC. Its translation: CASSLGFGGSYEQYF.

V is TRBV2 and J is TRBJ1-3; D is uncertain. Germline lookup yields CDR1 SNHLY and CDR2 FYNNEI. V lost 5 bases and J 0 bases, leaving 11 bases between the germline ends. This CDR3 has 15 amino acids. DNA of the CDR3: TGTGCCAGCAGTAGACGGGTCAGCTCTGGAAACACCATATATTTT. It yields the protein CASSRRVSSGNTIYF.

The chain has TRBV10-1 and TRBJ2-3; 11 positions match TRBD2. Germline V gene lookup returns CDR1 WNHNN and CDR2 SYGVQD (reference sequence). The CDR3 spans 19 residues. V trimming: 0 bases; J trimming: 7 bases; junction bases outside the gene matches: 15. The DNA for the CDR3 is TGCGCCAGCAGTGAGTCTTATCCCGGGACTAGCGGCTGGGCTTATACGCAGTATTTT. Translated: CASSESYPGTSGWAYTQYF.

The chain employs TRBV9 and TRBJ2-5; TRBD2 aligns across 10 bases. Germline CDR1 is SGDLS and CDR2 is YYNGEE. The CDR3 loop spans 16 amino acids. V dropped 3 bases and J dropped 4; count of bases not matched to a gene: 9. Written as DNA, the CDR3 is TGTGCCAGCAGCGGAAGGGCTAGCGGGGGTCTAGAGACCCAGTACTTC. Translated: CASSGRASGGLETQYF. The full variable domain, in which reference TRBV9 and TRBJ2-5 provide the parts outside the CDR3, is DSGVTQTPKHLITATGQRVTLRCSPRSGDLSVYWYQQSLDQGLQFLIQYYNGEERAKGNILERFSAQQFPDLHSELNLSSLELGDSALYFCASSGRASGGLETQYFGPGTRLLVL.

The chain recombines TRBV2 with TRBJ2-7, with no clear D. The V end was cut by 5 bases, the J end by 0 bases, with 8 bases between. Looked up from germline, CDR1 is SNHLY and CDR2 is FYNNEI. The CDR3 has 13 amino acids. CDR3 in DNA: TGTGCCAGCAGTATGGGCGACTCCTACGAGCAGTACTTC. Translating gives CASSMGDSYEQYF.

The V and J genes are TRBV2 and TRBJ1-1; 9 nucleotides align to TRBD1. CDR1 and CDR2 (germline): SNHLY, FYNNEI. Losses at the gene ends were 6 bases for V and 5 bases for J; bases not matched to a gene: 4. The CDR3 length is 13 residues. As DNA, the CDR3 is TGTGCCAGCAGGGGACAGGGAGGGACTGAAGCTTTCTTT. It translates to CASRGQGGTEAFF.

V and J are TRBV6-5 and TRBJ1-2; tentatively, D is TRBD1 (6 bases). Per germline, CDR1 MNHEY and CDR2 SVGAGI. The V and J ends lost 2 bases and 7 bases respectively, with 11 bases between them. The CDR3 sequence is 13 residues long. CDR3 sequence reads: CASSYNQGIGYTF. CDR3 coding DNA: TGTGCCAGCAGTTACAATCAGGGGATTGGCTACACCTTC.

The rearrangement uses TRBV7-2 and TRBJ2-3; D is uncertain. Germline assignment: CDR1 SGHTA and CDR2 FQGNSA. This CDR3 comprises 13 residues. The germline V and J ends were trimmed by 1 base and 4 bases, with 6 bases remaining between them. This CDR3 is CASSLEPADTQYF. Written as DNA, the CDR3 is TGTGCCAGCAGCTTAGAGCCGGCAGATACGCAGTATTTT.

J is TRBJ2-4 and V is TRBV2, with a weak D call TRBD1 (6 bases). There are 16 residues in the CDR3. Germline assignment: CDR1 SNHLY and CDR2 FYNNEI. V was clipped by 4 bases and J by 3 bases, with 16 bases between them. CDR3 region: CASSALGQTNKNIQYF. The CDR3, as DNA: TGTGCCAGCAGTGCCCTGGGACAAACTAACAAAAACATTCAGTACTTC.

The chain employs TRBV5-6 and TRBJ2-7; a possible D gene is TRBD1 (6 bases). Trimming cost V 4 bases and J 2 bases, with 16 bases left between them. The CDR3 has 15 residues. Germline V CDR1 and CDR2: SGHDT, YYEEEE. The CDR3, as DNA: TGTGCCAGCAGCCCCAGGTCAGGGGCGGCCTACGAGCAGTACTTC. This gives the protein CASSPRSGAAYEQYF.

V usage is TRBV5-8 and J usage is TRBJ1-5, with a weak D call TRBD1 (5 bases). The germline V gene encodes CDR1 SGHTS and CDR2 YDEGEE. The CDR3 is 14 amino acids. V was shortened by 0 bases and J by 5 bases, with 9 bases between the two germline ends. The DNA of the CDR3 is TGTGCCAGCAGCTTGGTTCTAGGGGATCAGCCCCAGCATTTT. It is translated as CASSLVLGDQPQHF.

V gene TRBV27 combines with J gene TRBJ2-7; weak D call: TRBD1 (6 bases). The CDR3 consists of 15 residues. Germline V CDR1 and CDR2: MNHEY, SMNVEV (reference sequence). V gave up 4 bases and J gave up 1 base, with 14 bases separating them. CDR3 bases: TGTGCCAGCAGTTACACCCCCGGACAGTCCTACGAGCAGTACTTC. Its translation: CASSYTPGQSYEQYF.

The gene calls are TRBV18 and TRBJ1-2; the D gene is possibly TRBD1 (6 bases). The V end lost 0 bases, the J end lost 11 bases, and 16 bases lay between the germline ends. From germline, CDR1 is KGHSH and CDR2 LQKENI. The CDR3 length is 14 residues. As DNA, the CDR3 is TGTGCCAGCTCACCACCGGGGGAGTTCAGGGGTTACACCTTC. It yields the protein CASSPPGEFRGYTF.

The chain has TRBV7-2 and TRBJ2-7, with 12 bases that match TRBD2. The CDR3 has 18 amino acids. The germline gives CDR1 SGHTA, CDR2 FQGNSA. V dropped 3 bases and J dropped 2; count of bases not matched to a gene: 11. The CDR3 reads CASSFSPSGGGLPYEQYF. CDR3 coding DNA: TGTGCCAGCAGCTTTTCGCCTAGCGGGGGGGGCCTTCCCTACGAGCAGTACTTC.

The rearrangement links TRBV5-1 to TRBJ1-6; perhaps TRBD1 as D (5 bases). V shed 2 bases and J shed 6 bases, with 18 bases lying between them. This CDR3 contains 17 residues. The germline gives CDR1 SGHRS, CDR2 YFSETQ. CDR3 sequence reads: CASSFRDPRDPNSPLHF. The CDR3 coding sequence is TGCGCCAGCAGCTTCCGAGATCCCAGGGATCCTAATTCACCCCTCCACTTT. The whole variable domain, filled in from reference TRBV5-1 and TRBJ1-6, reads KAGVTQTPRYLIKTRGQQVTLSCSPISGHRSVSWYQQTPGQGLQFLFEYFSETQRNKGNFPGRFSGRQFSNSRSEMNVSTLELGDSALYLCASSFRDPRDPNSPLHFGNGTRLTVT.

The gene calls are TRBV30 and TRBJ2-6, with unresolved D. CDR1 GTSNPN and CDR2 SVGIG come from the germline V gene (reference sequence). This CDR3 is 15 amino acids long. Trimming shortened V by 2 bases and J by 0 bases, and 8 bases separated the two germline ends. CDR3 DNA: TGTGCCTGGAGTTTAGGAGACTCTGGGGCCAACGTCCTGACTTTC. Its protein is CAWSLGDSGANVLTF.

The chain recombines TRBV12-3 or TRBV12-4 with TRBJ1-5; 8 bases line up with TRBD1. Germline trimming cut 8 bases from V and 5 bases from J; bases unmatched to any gene: 2. The CDR3 is 12 amino acids. This CDR3 reads CASGTGHQPQHF. Here the CDR3 DNA reads TGTGCCAGCGGGACAGGTCATCAGCCCCAGCATTTT.

The rearrangement links TRBV5-5 to TRBJ1-1; no reliable D call. V dropped 6 bases and J dropped 3 bases, with 21 bases sitting between them. The length of the CDR3 is 16 residues. The germline CDR1 and CDR2 sequences are SGHKS and YYEKEE (reference sequence). The CDR3 DNA reads as TGTGCCAGCAACCGAAACGGGAGGGCGCGCGACACTGAAGCTTTCTTT. Encoded protein: CASNRNGRARDTEAFF.

This clone was counted once. The rearrangement joins TRBV7-2 to TRBJ2-5; 8 nucleotides align to TRBD2. V lost 2 bases, J lost 1 base, and 6 bases stayed unmatched. Germline CDR1 reads SGHTA; CDR2 reads FQGNSA. The CDR3 has 16 residues. The chain's CDR3 is CASSLSSGSPQETQYF. CDR3 coding DNA: TGTGCCAGCAGCTTATCGAGCGGGAGTCCCCAAGAGACCCAGTACTTC.

This rearrangement joins TRBV29-1 to TRBJ1-1, with 7 bases lining up with TRBD1. The germline V gene has CDR1 SQVTM and CDR2 ANQGSEA. The CDR3 is made up of 13 amino acids. Germline trimming cut 6 bases from V and 4 bases from J; bases unmatched to any gene: 8. CDR3 nucleotide sequence: TGCAGCGTCCGACAGGGTATAGGCACTGAAGCTTTCTTT. Its protein product is CSVRQGIGTEAFF.

In this sample, this clone turned up a few times. The J gene is TRBJ1-2, the V gene TRBV7-9, with a weak D call TRBD1 (6 bases). This CDR3 spans 15 amino acids. Trimming left V 3 bases short and J 8 bases short, with 19 bases between. In germline, CDR1 is SEHNR, CDR2 FQNEAQ (reference sequence). CDR3 loop: CASSLGNREGRGYTF. The DNA for the CDR3 is TGTGCCAGCAGCTTGGGGAACAGGGAGGGACGCGGCTACACCTTC.

This rearrangement joins TRBV21-1 to TRBJ2-7; TRBD2 is the table's D call and was not checked against the DNA. TRBV21-1 corresponds to a pseudogene. This CDR3 is 15 amino acids long. In DNA form, the CDR3 reads TGTGCCATTATGGGGAGGGCGCTTGAACTGTACGAGCAGTACTTC. Translation: CAIMGRALELYEQYF.

The gene calls are TRBV6-5 and TRBJ1-5, with D perhaps matching TRBD1 (6 bases). The germline V and J ends were trimmed by 5 bases and 1 base, with 9 bases remaining between them. CDR1 and CDR2 (germline): MNHEY, SVGAGI. CDR3 size: 14 residues. CDR3 sequence reads: CASSTGISNQPQHF. The CDR3 DNA reads TGTGCCAGCAGTACAGGGATCAGCAATCAGCCCCAGCATTTT.